Shown below are 7 T cell receptor beta chains from a single sample sequenced in a study of cytomegalovirus exposure and HLA in healthy donors. TCRdb keeps only in-frame clones here, not all; method: immunoSEQ multiplex PCR. The repertoire consists of about 54,000 clones, with approximately 90% occurring once and the leading ten covering more than 8%. Source material: PBMCs. These receptors were obtained from a woman younger than 35 in good health and CMV-seropositive.

The chain has TRBV28 and TRBJ2-1; 12 bases agree with TRBD2. Losses at the gene ends were 8 bases for V and 9 bases for J; bases not matched to a gene: 20. This CDR3 spans 18 amino acids. CDR1 and CDR2 (germline): MDHEN, SYDVKM. In DNA form, the CDR3 reads TGTGCCAGCGCGCCTAGCGGGGGGGCGTTCATGTTATTGGGTGAGCAGTTCTTC. It yields the protein CASAPSGGAFMLLGEQFF.

The chain uses TRBV2 and TRBJ2-2; 11 nucleotides agree with TRBD2. The junction had 11 bases not matched to a gene; V was cut back by 7 bases and J by 4 bases. CDR1 and CDR2 (germline): SNHLY, FYNNEI. The CDR3 runs 17 residues. The CDR3 loop reads CASTILAGAVFTGELFF. The CDR3 DNA is TGTGCCAGCACTATACTAGCGGGGGCGGTTTTCACCGGGGAGCTGTTTTTT.

V usage is TRBV27 and J usage is TRBJ1-3, with 7 positions matching TRBD1. V was pared by 5 bases and J by 2 bases, with 0 bases of the junction left unmatched. The length of the CDR3 is 13 residues. The V gene's germline CDR1 is MNHEY and CDR2 SMNVEV (reference sequence). Here the CDR3 DNA reads TGTGCCAGCAGTAGGGGGCCTGGAAACACCATATATTTT. Translated, it gives CASSRGPGNTIYF.

For this clone: The junction departs from the called germline gene at one end, perhaps through a read error. CDR3 in amino acids: CARSLQVSPEEAFF. CDR3 DNA: TGTGCCAGGAGTTTACAGGTTTCCCCAGAAGAAGCTTTCTTT. The genes are TRBV28 and TRBJ1-1; weak D call: TRBD1 (5 bases). The CDR3 is 14 residues long. Germline assignment: CDR1 MDHEN and CDR2 SYDVKM. The complete variable domain, with remaining parts taken from reference TRBV28 and TRBJ1-1, reads DVKVTQSSRYLVKRTGEKVFLECVQDMDHENMFWYRQDPGLGLRLIYFSYDVKMKEKGDIPEGYSVSREKKERFSLILESASTNQTSMYLCARSLQVSPEEAFFGQGTRLTVV.

V and J are TRBV5-6 and TRBJ1-1; TRBD1 aligns across 7 bases. Germline CDR1 and CDR2: SGHDT and YYEEEE. Unmatched junction bases numbered 7, after V lost 0 bases and J lost 5 bases. This CDR3 spans 15 amino acids. The CDR3 is CASSLGQGLQTEAFF. The CDR3 DNA reads as TGTGCCAGCAGCTTGGGACAGGGCCTCCAGACTGAAGCTTTCTTT.

This clone was detected only once. The CDR3 protein is CASSPQGSTEAFF. The CDR3, as DNA: TGTGCCAGCTCACCCCAGGGGTCCACTGAAGCTTTCTTT. The chain links TRBV18 to TRBJ1-1; possibly TRBD1 for D (6 bases). The CDR3 consists of 13 residues. Between the trimmed V and J ends, which lost 3 bases and 4 bases, there was a span of 9 bases. From germline, CDR1 is KGHSH and CDR2 LQKENI.

The chain employs TRBV6-1 and TRBJ2-7; 12 bases match TRBD1. This CDR3 has 13 residues. From germline, CDR1 is MNHNS and CDR2 SASEGT. With 1 base clipped from V and 8 bases from J, the junction kept 0 bases outside the gene matches. The CDR3 spells CASSEGDRGQQYF. CDR3 nucleotide sequence: TGTGCCAGCAGTGAAGGGGACAGGGGGCAGCAGTACTTC.